Listed below are T cell receptor beta chains from one sample, sequenced in a study of shared clonotypes between healthy human individuals. TCRdb's table, derived via immunoSEQ multiplex PCR, lists solely in-frame clones and lacks some. The sample consists of about 690,000 clones, less than 95% of them appearing once. The sequenced sample was memory CD8+ T cells from PBMCs. Source of these receptors: a man aged 18 to 30 in good health. Some clones in this sample may be carry-over from other donors' samples. Each CDR3 is given with its conserved first and last residue. The order of the fields is CDR3 DNA, CDR3 protein, clone size, V gene, D gene, J gene. D genes are given only for firm matches. Expanded clones get a size class; other rows say once, few or many, or leave the size out.

TGTGCCAGCAGCCCGACCGGGGAGCGGGAGAAGCACGAGCAGTACTTC	CASSPTGEREKHEQYF	.	TRBV21-1	.	TRBJ2-7
TGTGCCAGCAGTTACTCCTTACTAGCTGAAAAGACCCAGTACTTC	CASSYSLLAEKTQYF	.	TRBV6-5	.	TRBJ2-5
TGTGCCAGCAGTTTTTCTCCGAGACTACACTACAATGAGCAGTTCTTC	CASSFSPRLHYNEQFF	.	TRBV27	.	TRBJ2-1
TGTGCCAGCAGCGGAGAGCGGGAGGGCCGATACGAGACCCAGTACTTC	CASSGEREGRYETQYF	.	TRBV13	TRBD2	TRBJ2-5
TGTGCCAGCAGCAGAATAGCGGGAGGGTTCTACAATGAGCAGTTCTTC	CASSRIAGGFYNEQFF	.	TRBV9	TRBD2	TRBJ2-1
TGTGCCTGGGTAGAAGGGGCCGAGCAGTACTTC	CAWVEGAEQYF	.	TRBV30	.	TRBJ2-7
TGTGCCAGCAGTTTATTAAGCAGGGGGCGCTACAATGAGCAGTTCTTC	CASSLLSRGRYNEQFF	.	TRBV27	TRBD1	TRBJ2-1
TGTGCCAGCAGTTTGACGGAGATGGGGTACGAGCAGTACTTC	CASSLTEMGYEQYF	.	TRBV27	.	TRBJ2-7
TGTGCCAGCAGCTTAGAGCGGATTGGGACCTACGAGCAGTACTTC	CASSLERIGTYEQYF	.	TRBV7-6	.	TRBJ2-7
TGTGCCAGCGATCCTGGGACAGCACCCTACGAGCAGTACTTC	CASDPGTAPYEQYF	.	TRBV25-1	TRBD1	TRBJ2-7
TGTGCCAGCAGTGAAACTAGCGGCACAGATACGCAGTATTTT	CASSETSGTDTQYF	many	TRBV6-4	TRBD2	TRBJ2-3
TGTGCCAGTAGTATAGTAGCGGGAGGGTGGAATGAGCAGTTCTTC	CASSIVAGGWNEQFF	.	TRBV19	TRBD2	TRBJ2-1
TGTGCCAGCAGCCCTAGGGGAGGATTCTCAGATACGCAGTATTTT	CASSPRGGFSDTQYF	once	TRBV28	.	TRBJ2-3
TGTGCCAGCAGCTCCCTACGGGGACTAGCGGGAGGACTGTTCTTC	CASSSLRGLAGGLFF	.	TRBV5-6	TRBD2	TRBJ2-1
TGTGCCATCAGTGAGTACGGTGCGGGGGTGGCCTACAATGAGCAGTTCTTC	CAISEYGAGVAYNEQFF	.	TRBV10-3	TRBD2	TRBJ2-1
TGTGCCAGCAGACATCGGACAGGGGGTGAAAAACTGTTTTTT	CASRHRTGGEKLFF	.	TRBV28	TRBD1	TRBJ1-4
TGTGCCAGCAGCTTATTAAAAGGACAAGAGGGCAAGAACACCGGGGAGCTGTTTTTT	CASSLLKGQEGKNTGELFF	.	TRBV7-9	.	TRBJ2-2
TGTGCCAGCAGCCCAGACATGGGGGGCGGCAATCAGCCCCAGCATTTT	CASSPDMGGGNQPQHF	.	TRBV5-8	.	TRBJ1-5
TGTGCCTGGAGTCCCAACTTCCACGAGCAGTACTTC	CAWSPNFHEQYF	.	TRBV30	.	TRBJ2-7
TGTGCCAGCAGCCTCCGGGACAGGCAGCGAAACACCATATATTTT	CASSLRDRQRNTIYF	.	TRBV5-4	TRBD1	TRBJ1-3
TGCGCCAGCAGCCAAGTACTAGCGATGGAGACCCAGTACTTC	CASSQVLAMETQYF	.	TRBV4-1	TRBD2	TRBJ2-5
TGTGCCAGCAGCCCCGGGGCAGGGGTAGCCAAAAACATTCAGTACTTC	CASSPGAGVAKNIQYF	once	TRBV7-3	.	TRBJ2-4
TGTGCCAGCAGTTACTCGAGCCCCGGGGACCAGTACTTC	CASSYSSPGDQYF	.	TRBV6-5	.	TRBJ2-5
TGTGCCAGCAGCTGGTCGAGGGCGGGCGGGGAGCTGTTTTTT	CASSWSRAGGELFF	once	TRBV7-9	.	TRBJ2-2
TGCGCCAGCAGCCAAGAGGCGGGGGACCCGAATGAGCAGTTCTTC	CASSQEAGDPNEQFF	.	TRBV4-3	TRBD2	TRBJ2-1
TGTGCCAGCAGCTTAACGGGGGATTCTGGAAACACCATATATTTT	CASSLTGDSGNTIYF	.	TRBV9	.	TRBJ1-3
TGTGCCAGCAGCTTCTATCTGGTGACTCCCTCGAACACCGGGGAGCTGTTTTTT	CASSFYLVTPSNTGELFF	.	TRBV7-2	.	TRBJ2-2
TGTGCCAGCAGTTCGGACGGTTACTACGAGCAGTACTTC	CASSSDGYYEQYF	once	TRBV7-6	.	TRBJ2-7
TGTGCCAGCAGTTTAAGTCAGGGGGGGACTGAAGCTTTCTTT	CASSLSQGGTEAFF	.	TRBV28	TRBD1	TRBJ1-1
TGTGCCAGCAGCCAAGAGAATTTCGACGCGCTCCCCGGGGAGCTGTTTTTT	CASSQENFDALPGELFF	.	TRBV4-2	.	TRBJ2-2
TGTGCCAGCAGTGAATTGGGCCTAGCTTTGGATGAGCAGTTCTTC	CASSELGLALDEQFF	many	TRBV6-1	.	TRBJ2-1
TGTGCCAGCAGTAATACGTTGCACAAACGGGGGGATCAGTACTTC	CASSNTLHKRGDQYF	few	TRBV6-1	TRBD2	TRBJ2-7
TGTGCCAGCGCAGGCGGGACTAGCGGGCCCTACGAGCAGTACTTC	CASAGGTSGPYEQYF	.	TRBV11-2	TRBD2	TRBJ2-7
TGTGCCAGCAGCCCTCGACAGGGGGCCCTCTCCTACGAGCAGTACTTC	CASSPRQGALSYEQYF	.	TRBV6-6	TRBD1	TRBJ2-7
TGCAGCGTTCCCGGTACAGGAAGCTCCTACAATGAGCAGTTCTTC	CSVPGTGSSYNEQFF	.	TRBV29-1	.	TRBJ2-1
TGTGCCAGTAGTGTTATCTACAATGAGCAGTTCTTC	CASSVIYNEQFF	.	TRBV19	.	TRBJ2-1
TGTGCCAGCAGCCCCCAAGGGCGGGACCACACCGGGGAGCTGTTTTTT	CASSPQGRDHTGELFF	.	TRBV7-9	.	TRBJ2-2
TGTGCCAGCAGTGCTAGGTCCTCCTACGAGCAGTACTTC	CASSARSSYEQYF	once	TRBV2	.	TRBJ2-7